This TCR beta chain was sequenced for a study of cytomegalovirus exposure and HLA in healthy donors (TCRdb year 2017). About the full investigation: An earlier analysis of some 550 of the donors reported about 250 Gb of sequence data and around 110 million unique TCR beta sequences from approximately 180 million T cells. Approximately 300 gigabases of sequencing data and approximately 85 million unique TCR sequences were included in an early release covering roughly 600 HLA-typed donors. Of the roughly 400 genotyped donors, 75% to 85% were placed in the genetic ancestry cluster associated with self-reported Caucasian donors. The study aimed to test whether cataloging public T cell receptors could reveal signatures of past pathogen exposure. The study used immunosequencing to profile the T cell repertoires of 600 to 850 subjects and linked those repertoires to cytomegalovirus serostatus. A separate validation cohort of 90 to 150 different subjects was used in addition to the approximately 640-subject first cohort. To predict cytomegalovirus infection status, the study combined high-throughput TCR immunosequencing, statistical association of individual TCRs with disease status, and machine learning. A later analysis re-examined previously published TCR beta repertoires from around 670 donors and added high-resolution HLA genotyping to investigate patterns of TCR occurrence. The later analysis used no new phenotypic data to find candidate immune exposures, relying instead on TCR beta sequences and their occurrence across donors. An earlier analysis of several hundred of the donors applied high-throughput TCR beta sequencing to assess whether each TCR beta V gene segment acted as functional or pseudogenic. Donor age, sex, ethnicity and CMV serostatus were collected together with the repertoire data. A later genetic analysis took genome-wide SNP genotypes for about three fifths of the 666 donors and used that subset as a discovery cohort. Every discovery cohort repertoire had been produced on one sequencing platform. HLA typing included class I and class II loci at four-digit resolution. Typing coverage differed by locus: A, B, C, DRB1 and DQB1 were typed in about 620-630 donors, DQA1 in 500 to 550, DPA1 in roughly 590, and DPB1 in approximately 450. About 5 DR-DQ haplotypes were handled as single units for association and clustering, since linkage in the cohort was strong. Across some 400 genotyped donors of the cohort, an average of roughly 250,000 unique TCR beta nucleotide sequences per donor were sequenced, and approximately 17% of those sequences were non-productive. Overall results and qualifications from the work: An association between a missense DCLRE1C variant and V-gene and J-gene trimming of TCR beta chains was found in a later genetic analysis and replicated in an independent cohort. A few of the identified cytomegalovirus-associated TCR beta chains were confirmed in vitro to be specific for cytomegalovirus antigens. Around 16 rarely observed V segments, including chromosome 9 orphons, were excluded from the earlier analysis of almost 600 of the donors because counts were too low. Correlated functional status among segregating V segments might be attributable to linkage disequilibrium, but an unknown experimental factor could not be ruled out. The authors suggested that the approach could potentially be extended to other disease states and immunological phenotypes. Broadly in line with IMGT annotations, most TCR beta V segments showed up in productive rearrangements about 87% or about 30% of the time in an earlier analysis of some 590 of the donors. Roughly uniform sequencing depth across donors was assumed in presence/absence analyses, although this assumption may not hold. This cohort had only TCR beta chains sequenced, and the lack of alpha or paired-chain data limited which features could be detected. A later analysis found that most CMV-associated TCR beta chains appeared HLA-restricted, with HLA associations seemingly driven largely by CMV exposure. The only immune exposure information available for the cohort was CMV serostatus. Compared with the roughly 720-donor mean, donors in an Asian-associated ancestry cluster had fewer N-insertions in productive TCRs, according to a later genetic analysis. When HLA alleles, especially DR and DQ, strongly co-occurred, attributing TCR associations to individual alleles was difficult. A total of roughly 160 TCR beta chains were listed by the study as associated with cytomegalovirus. Most TCR sequences were seen in very few donors, while some public TCRs were found in many individuals. The classifier was reported to diagnose cytomegalovirus status with high specificity and sensitivity in both the original cohort and the validation cohort. In a later analysis, HLA-associated TCR beta chains showed more clonal expansion and lower generation probabilities than non-associated chains that were equally common. A further reported finding was that TCR beta sequences accurately predicted the HLA-A and HLA-B alleles for most subjects in the first cohort. Some IMGT-functional V segments, including TRBV6-2 and TRBV6-3, could not be distinguished by the 87-base-pair reads and were therefore excluded. Because HLA typing was missing for some donors at each locus, association tests included only the typed subset. In a later analysis, TCR association rates were found to vary across HLA loci, with the most associated TCRs seen for DRB1 alleles and the fewest for HLA-C alleles. According to a later analysis, parvovirus B19, influenza, CMV and Epstein-Barr virus appeared linked to several top co-occurrence clusters. A cluster of highly shared sequence variants was judged likely to be a technical artifact of the sequencing pipeline. Specific HLA alleles were associated with over 15,000 TCR beta sequences at a false discovery rate of 0.05 in a later analysis.

Libraries were built with the immunoSEQ multiplex PCR assay. The multiplex PCR relied on a mix of 60 forward primers for TCR Vbeta segments and 13 reverse primers for TCR Jbeta segments. The CDR3 region of rearranged TCR beta genes was amplified from genomic DNA with a multiplex PCR assay. The Illumina HiSeq System was used to sequence the amplified TCR beta libraries as 87-base-pair reads. Per the original workflow: In a later analysis, some 80 million unique TCR beta chains were counted across the 500 to 850 repertoires, and some 10 million of these chains were shared by at least two donors. To remove PCR and sequencing errors, raw reads were error-corrected and collapsed into unique sequences using a nearest-neighbor algorithm that merged closely related sequences. Alignment of CDR3 sequences to IMGT reference sequences was used to assign V, D and J gene segments. For a sequence to be retained, a match of at least six nucleotides to both a V gene segment and a J gene segment was required. Rearrangements were called productive when the CDR3 lacked stop codons and stayed in frame with V and J; all others were non-productive. Following IMGT convention, CDR3 was defined as the stretch from the second conserved V-encoded cysteine to the conserved J-encoded phenylalanine. The earlier analysis of some 550 of the donors excluded any sequence lacking an unambiguous match to a single V gene segment. An earlier analysis of over 450 of the donors classified V segments as functional when productive rearrangements were above 56.7% and as segregating when the standard deviation between donors was above 5%. A statistical classification framework was developed to diagnose cytomegalovirus status using the catalog of TCR beta chain sequences. In a later analysis, V and J genes were assigned by comparing TCR nucleotide sequences against IMGT/GENE-DB human TR gene sequences. Using the TCRdist pipeline, a later analysis assigned CDR3 sequences along with most-parsimonious VDJ recombination scenarios. In a later analysis, each TCR beta chain was defined by its CDR3 amino acid sequence together with its V-gene family, and reads lacking a unique V-gene family were excluded. To address suspected cross-contamination and a sequencing artifact, a later analysis removed 450 to 700 highly shared, low-generation-probability nucleotide sequences. A later analysis calculated a clonal expansion index for each public chain from normalized within-repertoire ranks of inferred template counts. A later analysis computed generation probabilities with a VDJ recombination model fitted to out-of-frame rearrangements, and checked the results against IGoR. In a later analysis, TCR-TCR, TCR-HLA and TCR-CMV co-occurrence was scored with hypergeometric tests, and a repertoire-size bias correction was applied to TCR pairs. False discovery rates were estimated in a later analysis by permuting HLA or CMV assignments 20 times. A later analysis grouped co-occurring TCRs with DBSCAN, adding TCRdist sequence similarity when clustering within HLA-allele-positive subsets. Repertoires with fewer than 30,000 or more than 120,000 public chains, plus five repertoires with anomalous nucleotide sharing, were excluded from co-occurrence clustering. Held by TCRdb, this immuneACCESS table contains in-frame sequences only and omits some clones. Under half of the omission traces to an unresolved V gene where checked; the cause of the rest is unknown. V and J calls and clone size come straight from that table; D and trimming were deduced from the DNA. In all, the sample holds around 140,000 clones, and about two thirds of those were seen once. The ten largest clones capture approximately 4.2% of the sample.

The cohort was made up of approximately 670 healthy bone marrow donors. At the time of sampling, all cohort members were nominally healthy, though unrecorded immune exposures were likely present. The donor was CMV seropositive and was included in the group of some 290 seropositive cohort members. A peripheral blood sample was provided by each donor, and peripheral blood mononuclear cells were used for TCR beta sequencing. The Qiagen DNeasy Blood Extraction Kit was used to extract genomic DNA from the blood cell samples. CDR1 and CDR2 were assigned from the germline V gene as SGDLS and YYNGEE. From cysteine to phenylalanine, the CDR3 is 15 amino acids long. Only the CDR3 part of the read is kept: 45 bases, read in frame from the first base. The junction shows trimming of 3 bases on V and 4 bases on J, and the gene matches do not reach 6 bases of it. Remarks on this clone: The target of this receptor is not known. Nothing much larger sits one base from this clone, and base qualities are not available.

The sequence is built from TRBV9 and TRBJ2-1; 8 nucleotides in the junction match TRBD2. This sequence originates from a man over 45 in good health and CMV-seropositive. Input material: PBMCs. The DNA reads TGTGCCAGCAGCGCAACCAGCGGGGGTTACAATGAGCAGTTCTTC. Its translation is CASSATSGGYNEQFF.